These T cell receptor beta chains were read from a single sample in a study of radiotherapy plus CTLA-4 blockade in lung cancer. TCRdb's table, derived via immunoSEQ multiplex PCR, lists solely in-frame clones and lacks some. The sample shows around 31,000 clones, almost 80% of them seen only once. The specimen comprised peripheral blood, sampled from a patient treated with radiotherapy plus ipilimumab. These TCRs come from a human donor with non-small cell lung cancer who had stable disease on radiotherapy plus ipilimumab. CDR3s include the opening cysteine and the closing phenylalanine or tryptophan. The D gene is left open where the match is weak. A row's size may be missing; if present it is once, few, many or a size class.

TRBJ2-1 | TRBD1 | . | TRBV5-1 | TGCGCCAGCCAGCTAACAGGGGTGGGTGAGCAGTTCTTC | CASQLTGVGEQFF
TRBJ2-2 | . | . | TRBV4-1 | TGCGCCAGCAGCCCCCAACCGGCCCAGAACACCGGGGAGCTGTTTTTT | CASSPQPAQNTGELFF
TRBJ2-3 | . | . | TRBV9 | TGTGCCAGCAACCCCATCCGAACGTTTACAGATACGCAGTATTTT | CASNPIRTFTDTQYF
TRBJ1-3 | . | . | TRBV5-5 | TGTGCCAGCAGCTTGTTTGGACAAGCCCGATCTGGAAACACCATATATTTT | CASSLFGQARSGNTIYF
TRBJ1-1 | . | once | TRBV29-1 | TGCAGCGCATTTATGAACACTGAAGCTTTCTTT | CSAFMNTEAFF
TRBJ1-3 | . | . | TRBV30 | TGTGCCTGGATAGTGGACTCTGGAAACACCATATATTTT | CAWIVDSGNTIYF
TRBJ1-1 | TRBD1 | . | TRBV10-1 | TGCGCCAGCAGTGACCGACAGGGTTTGTCGGTGAACACTGAAGCTTTCTTT | CASSDRQGLSVNTEAFF
TRBJ2-3 | TRBD2 | . | TRBV6-1 | TGTGCCAGCGCTACTAGCGGGGGGGCGTCTACGCAGTATTTT | CASATSGGASTQYF
TRBJ2-1 | . | . | TRBV5-1 | TGCGCCAGCAGCCTGGCCAATGAGCAGTTCTTC | CASSLANEQFF
TRBJ1-5 | . | . | TRBV7-2 | TGTGCCAGCAGCCCGACTGGCAGACTCAATCAGCCCCAGCATTTT | CASSPTGRLNQPQHF
TRBJ2-2 | . | . | TRBV7-2 | TGTGCCAGCAGCTTGACAGTTTACCCCAACACCGGGGAGCTGTTTTTT | CASSLTVYPNTGELFF
TRBJ1-2 | . | . | TRBV10-2 | TGCGCCAGCAGTCTAGAAGATGGCCGCCTCTATGGCTACACCTTC | CASSLEDGRLYGYTF
TRBJ2-7 | TRBD1 | . | TRBV5-1 | TGCGCCAGCAGGACGGACAGGGGGCCTCTGGGGGAGCAGTACTTC | CASRTDRGPLGEQYF
TRBJ1-6 | TRBD1 | . | TRBV5-1 | TGCGCCAGCAGCCCCTACCGATCCGGGACAGAAGCCCTAAATTCACCCCTCCACTTT | CASSPYRSGTEALNSPLHF
TRBJ2-7 | . | . | TRBV5-1 | TGCGCCAGCAGGGAGTCGGCAGGCGAGCAGTACTTC | CASRESAGEQYF
TRBJ1-1 | . | once | TRBV6-5 | TGTGCCAGCAGTGCGATCACAGGGATGAACACTGAAGCTTTCTTT | CASSAITGMNTEAFF
TRBJ1-4 | . | . | TRBV5-1 | TGCGCCAGCAGGGACCCGGCCAGTTCAACTAATGAAAAACTGTTTTTT | CASRDPASSTNEKLFF
TRBJ1-5 | TRBD1 | once | TRBV9 | TGTGCCAGCAGCGTAGCGACAGGGGCGGGGCAGCCCCAGCATTTT | CASSVATGAGQPQHF
TRBJ1-6 | . | . | TRBV27 | TGTGCCAGCAGTTCGCCACAGAGCTCCTATAATTCACCCCTCCACTTT | CASSSPQSSYNSPLHF
TRBJ1-4 | . | . | TRBV4-1 | TGCGCCAGCAGCCCCTCGGAGGGCAATGAAAAACTGTTTTTT | CASSPSEGNEKLFF
TRBJ1-2 | TRBD1 | . | TRBV18 | TGTGCCAGCTCACCGGAGACAGGGGAGCTCCCTACTAACTATGGCTACACCTTC | CASSPETGELPTNYGYTF
TRBJ1-5 | TRBD1 | . | TRBV7-9 | TGTGCCAGCAGCTTCGGGACAGGGGATCAGCCCCAGCATTTT | CASSFGTGDQPQHF
TRBJ2-2 | . | few | TRBV14 | TGTGCCAGCAGCCCTAGGACAGCCGGGGAGCTGTTTTTT | CASSPRTAGELFF
TRBJ2-1 | . | . | TRBV30 | TGTGCCTGGAGTGTACAACTAGACGACAATGAGCAGTTCTTC | CAWSVQLDDNEQFF
TRBJ2-3 | . | few | TRBV7-2 | TGTGCCAGCAGCTTAGTAGAGGCGGTAGTGGGGGTGGGAAATACGCAGTATTTT | CASSLVEAVVGVGNTQYF
TRBJ1-2 | . | . | TRBV5-6 | TGTGCCAGCAGCCGTTGGGGGACAACAGCGGATGGCTACACCTTC | CASSRWGTTADGYTF
TRBJ2-2 | . | few | TRBV7-3 | TGTGCCAGCAGCTTAAGCGGGACCGGGGAGCTGTTTTTT | CASSLSGTGELFF
TRBJ1-1 | . | few | TRBV6-5 | TGTGCCAGCAGTTACTCGGTTTGGGGGGCGAACACTGAAGCTTTCTTT | CASSYSVWGANTEAFF
TRBJ2-3 | . | . | TRBV11-2 | TGTGCCAGCAGCCTATTCAGGGGGGGTTTGGCAGATACGCAGTATTTT | CASSLFRGGLADTQYF
TRBJ2-5 | . | . | TRBV27 | TGTGCCAGCAGTTTCCAAGGACGGGACCAAGAGACCCAGTACTTC | CASSFQGRDQETQYF
TRBJ2-2 | TRBD1 | . | TRBV13 | TGTGCCAGCAGCTTAGGCCCGACAGGGGCCGGGACCGGGGAGCTGTTTTTT | CASSLGPTGAGTGELFF
TRBJ2-1 | . | . | TRBV19 | TGTGCCAGTAGTATTGATTACCGGAGTTCCGGTGAGCAGTTCTTC | CASSIDYRSSGEQFF
TRBJ2-3 | . | . | TRBV6-6 | TGTGCCAGCGTCCGACAGGGAGGAACAGATACGCAGTATTTT | CASVRQGGTDTQYF
TRBJ1-6 | . | few | TRBV27 | TGTGCCAGCAGTTTAGTAGGGGGAGGGAGCTCCTATAATTCACCCCTCCACTTT | CASSLVGGGSSYNSPLHF
TRBJ1-2 | . | once | TRBV7-8 | TGTGCCAGCAGCTTAGTATTAGCAGGCGGAGACGGCTACACCTTC | CASSLVLAGGDGYTF
TRBJ1-1 | . | . | TRBV4-1 | TGCGCCAGCAGCCAAGCTCAGAGAGGGGTGAACACTGAAGCTTTCTTT | CASSQAQRGVNTEAFF
TRBJ1-4 | . | . | TRBV6-5 | TGTGCCAGCAGTTCTTACAGGGACGAAAAACTGTTTTTT | CASSSYRDEKLFF
TRBJ1-1 | . | . | TRBV10-3 | TGTGCCATCACCCCCATAGGGGGAAACACTGAAGCTTTCTTT | CAITPIGGNTEAFF